One and the same sample provided the 8 T cell receptor beta chains below, sequenced in a study of T cells expressing NK-cell markers. TCRdb reprocessed the 5' RACE reads, keeping one entry per CDR3 protein, no DNA. This repertoire includes 25,000 to 35,000 distinct CDR3 sequences. Sequenced material: blood T cells: a sorted CD56 or NKG2C T cell subset, CD4+ or CD8+ T cells, or bulk PBMC T cells (not recorded which). The receptors derive from a woman aged 18-69 years in good health.

The genes are TRBV27 and TRBJ2-7; the TRBD1 assignment by TCRdb is unverifiable without DNA. The germline V gene has CDR1 MNHEY and CDR2 SMNVEV (reference sequence). The CDR3 has 15 residues. The CDR3 is CASSPLEAASYEQYF.

The V call is TRBV27, the J call TRBJ1-5. CDR1 is MNHEY, CDR2 SMNVEV, per germline (reference sequence). This CDR3 comprises 16 residues. CDR3 in amino acids: CASSLSGSYSNQPQHF.

The CDR3 reads CASSDPGLGTDTQYF. The chain couples TRBV9 to TRBJ2-3; TCRdb indicates TRBD2, and absent DNA this call remains unverified. The CDR3 extends over 15 amino acids. Germline V gene lookup returns CDR1 SGDLS and CDR2 YYNGEE.

The J gene is TRBJ1-1, the V gene TRBV5-5; as DNA is missing, the TRBD1 call by TCRdb cannot be tested. This CDR3 is 14 amino acids long. Germline V gene data show CDR1 as SGHKS and CDR2 as YYEKEE (reference sequence). The CDR3: CASSRTTVNTEAFF.

The chain is built from TRBV12-5 and TRBJ2-3; as DNA is missing, the TRBD1 call by TCRdb cannot be tested. The CDR3 has 14 residues. Germline V gene sequence: CDR1 LGHNT, CDR2 FRNRAP. CDR3 sequence reads: CASGRTDSTDTQYF.

The V and J genes are TRBV9 and TRBJ2-1; absent DNA, TCRdb's TRBD2 call cannot be checked. This CDR3 is built from 15 residues. The germline gives CDR1 SGDLS, CDR2 YYNGEE. The CDR3 loop reads CASSVAGGEYNEQFF.

This chain uses TRBV7-9 with TRBJ1-5; TCRdb returns TRBD1, unconfirmable since there is no DNA. The CDR3 is made up of 13 amino acids. CDR1 and CDR2 (germline): SEHNR, FQNEAQ (reference sequence). CDR3 amino acids: CASSLGGGQPQHF.

The chain employs TRBV6-5 and TRBJ2-1; checking the TCRdb D call of TRBD2 is not possible without DNA. The CDR3 is 16 amino acids. Germline loops: CDR1 MNHEY, CDR2 SVGAGI. The CDR3: CASSYSPPPSYNEQFF.